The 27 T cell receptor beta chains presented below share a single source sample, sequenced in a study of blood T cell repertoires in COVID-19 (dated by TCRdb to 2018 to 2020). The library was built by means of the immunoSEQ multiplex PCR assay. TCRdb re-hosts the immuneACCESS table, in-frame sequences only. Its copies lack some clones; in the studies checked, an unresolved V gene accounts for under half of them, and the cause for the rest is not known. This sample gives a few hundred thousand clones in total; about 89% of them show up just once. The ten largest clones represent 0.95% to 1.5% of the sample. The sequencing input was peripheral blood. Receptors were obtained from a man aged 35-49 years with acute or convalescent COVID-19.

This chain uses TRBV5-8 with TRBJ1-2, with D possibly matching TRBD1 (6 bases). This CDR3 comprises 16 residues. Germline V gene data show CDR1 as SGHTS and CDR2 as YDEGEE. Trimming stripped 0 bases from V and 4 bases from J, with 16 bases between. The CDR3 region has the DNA TGTGCCAGCAGCTTGGACTACAGGGAGTCCGTCTATGGCTACACCTTC. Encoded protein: CASSLDYRESVYGYTF.

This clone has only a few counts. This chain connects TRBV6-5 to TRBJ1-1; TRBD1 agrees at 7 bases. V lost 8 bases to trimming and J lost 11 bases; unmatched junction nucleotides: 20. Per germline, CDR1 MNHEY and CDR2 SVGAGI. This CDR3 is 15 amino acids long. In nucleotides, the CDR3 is TGTGCCAGCGCGAGATATTTCGGGCAGGGGGAGATTGCTTTCTTT. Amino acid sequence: CASARYFGQGEIAFF.

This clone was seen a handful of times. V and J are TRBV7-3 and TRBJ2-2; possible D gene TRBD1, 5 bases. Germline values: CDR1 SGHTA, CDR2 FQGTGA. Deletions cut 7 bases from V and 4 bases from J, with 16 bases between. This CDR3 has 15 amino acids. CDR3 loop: CASNPQESGTGELFF. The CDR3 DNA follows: TGTGCCAGCAACCCACAGGAGTCGGGCACCGGGGAGCTGTTTTTT. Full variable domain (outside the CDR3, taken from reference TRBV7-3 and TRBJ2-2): GAGVSQTPSNKVTEKGKYVELRCDPISGHTALYWYRQSLGQGPEFLIYFQGTGAADDSGLPNDRFFAVRPEGSVSTLKIQRTERGDSAVYLCASNPQESGTGELFFGEGSRLTVL.

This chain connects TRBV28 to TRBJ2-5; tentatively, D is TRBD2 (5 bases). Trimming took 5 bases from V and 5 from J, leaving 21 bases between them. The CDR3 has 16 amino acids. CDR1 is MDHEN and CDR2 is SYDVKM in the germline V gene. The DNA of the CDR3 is TGTGCCAGCAGTCTACGGGGTACCTCCCAAGGGGAGACCCAGTACTTC. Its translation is CASSLRGTSQGETQYF.

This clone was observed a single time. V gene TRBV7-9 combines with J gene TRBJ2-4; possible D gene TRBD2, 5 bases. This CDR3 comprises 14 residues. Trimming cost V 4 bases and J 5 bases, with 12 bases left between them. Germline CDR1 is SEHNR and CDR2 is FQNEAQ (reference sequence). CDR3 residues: CASSSGRLQNIQYF. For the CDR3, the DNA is TGTGCCAGCAGCTCCGGAAGACTACAAAACATTCAGTACTTC. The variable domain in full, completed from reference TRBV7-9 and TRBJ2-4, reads DTGVSQNPRHKITKRGQNVTFRCDPISEHNRLYWYRQTLGQGPEFLTYFQNEAQLEKSRLLSDRFSAERPKGSFSTLEIQRTEQGDSAMYLCASSSGRLQNIQYFGAGTRLSVL.

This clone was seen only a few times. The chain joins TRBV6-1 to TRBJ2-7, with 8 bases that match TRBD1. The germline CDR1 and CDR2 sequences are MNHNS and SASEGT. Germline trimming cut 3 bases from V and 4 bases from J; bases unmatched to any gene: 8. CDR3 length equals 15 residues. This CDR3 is CASSESGTGSYEQYF. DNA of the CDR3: TGTGCCAGCAGTGAGTCCGGGACAGGATCGTACGAGCAGTACTTC.

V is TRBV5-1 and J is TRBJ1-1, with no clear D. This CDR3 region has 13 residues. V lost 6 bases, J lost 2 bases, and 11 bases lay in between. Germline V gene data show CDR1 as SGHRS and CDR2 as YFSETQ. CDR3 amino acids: CASNVAQNTEAFF. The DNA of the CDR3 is TGCGCCAGCAACGTGGCCCAAAACACTGAAGCTTTCTTT.

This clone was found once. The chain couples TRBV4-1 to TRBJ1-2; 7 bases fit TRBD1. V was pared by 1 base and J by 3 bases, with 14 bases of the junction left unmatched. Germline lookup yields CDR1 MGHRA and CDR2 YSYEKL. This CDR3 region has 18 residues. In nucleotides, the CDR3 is TGCGCCAGCAGCCAAGCCTCTCCCGGGGACAGAGCATACTATGGCTACACCTTC. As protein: CASSQASPGDRAYYGYTF.

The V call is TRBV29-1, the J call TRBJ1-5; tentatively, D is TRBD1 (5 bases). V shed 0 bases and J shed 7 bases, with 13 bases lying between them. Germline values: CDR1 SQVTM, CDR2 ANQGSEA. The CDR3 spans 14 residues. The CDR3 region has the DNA TGCAGCGTTGAAGACGCAGGGCGCGGCCAGCCCCAGCATTTT. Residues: CSVEDAGRGQPQHF.

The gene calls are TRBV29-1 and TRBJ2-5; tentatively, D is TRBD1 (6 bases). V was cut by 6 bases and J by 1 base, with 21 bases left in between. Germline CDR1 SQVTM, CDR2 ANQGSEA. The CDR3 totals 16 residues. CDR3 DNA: TGCAGCGTCGACCCCCAGGGGCCCTTCCCCCAAGAGACCCAGTACTTC. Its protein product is CSVDPQGPFPQETQYF.

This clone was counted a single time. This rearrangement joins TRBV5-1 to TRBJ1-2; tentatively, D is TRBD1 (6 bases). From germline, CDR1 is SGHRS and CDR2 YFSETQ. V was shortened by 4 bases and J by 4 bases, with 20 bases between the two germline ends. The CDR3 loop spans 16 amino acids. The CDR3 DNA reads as TGCGCCAGCAGCCCGCTTGGAGGGGGGGAAGTCTATGGCTACACCTTC. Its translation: CASSPLGGGEVYGYTF.

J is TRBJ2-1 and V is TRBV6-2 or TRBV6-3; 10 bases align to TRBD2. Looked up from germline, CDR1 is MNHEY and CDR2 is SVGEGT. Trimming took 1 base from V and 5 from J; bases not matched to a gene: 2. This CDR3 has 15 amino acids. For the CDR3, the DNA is TGTGCCAGCAGTTACTTCCTAGCGGGGGACAATGAGCAGTTCTTC. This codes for CASSYFLAGDNEQFF.

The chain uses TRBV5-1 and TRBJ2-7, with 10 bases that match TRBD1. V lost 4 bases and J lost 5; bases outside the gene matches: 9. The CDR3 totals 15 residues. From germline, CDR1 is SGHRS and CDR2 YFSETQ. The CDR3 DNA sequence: TGCGCCAGCAGCCCACCCCGGGACAGGGGCCACGAGCAGTACTTC. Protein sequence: CASSPPRDRGHEQYF.

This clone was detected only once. The CDR3: CASSFGANEKLFF. The CDR3 region has the DNA TGTGCCAGCAGTTTCGGAGCTAATGAAAAACTGTTTTTT. V is TRBV12-3 or TRBV12-4 and J is TRBJ1-4; D not certain. The CDR3 is 13 amino acids. Between the trimmed V and J ends, which lost 3 bases and 3 bases, there was a span of 5 bases.

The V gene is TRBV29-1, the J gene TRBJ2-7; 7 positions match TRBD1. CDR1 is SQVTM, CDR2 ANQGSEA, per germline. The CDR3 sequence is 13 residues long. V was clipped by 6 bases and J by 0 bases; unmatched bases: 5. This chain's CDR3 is CSVGQPSSYEQYF. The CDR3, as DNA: TGCAGCGTGGGACAGCCCTCCTCCTACGAGCAGTACTTC.

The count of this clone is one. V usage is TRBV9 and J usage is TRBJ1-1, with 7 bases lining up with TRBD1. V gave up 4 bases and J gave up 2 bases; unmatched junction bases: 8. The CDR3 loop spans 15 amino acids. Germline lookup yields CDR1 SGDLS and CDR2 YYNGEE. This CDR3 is CASSIQGSGNTEAFF. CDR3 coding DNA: TGTGCCAGCAGCATACAGGGGTCCGGTAACACTGAAGCTTTCTTT.

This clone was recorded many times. CDR3 region: CASSNWTGGSNEQFF. The CDR3 nucleotides are TGTGCCAGCAGTAATTGGACAGGGGGCTCCAATGAGCAGTTCTTC. The V and J genes are TRBV27 and TRBJ2-1, with 11 bases aligning to TRBD1. Germline V gene sequence: CDR1 MNHEY, CDR2 SMNVEV (reference sequence). The CDR3 is made up of 15 amino acids. J lost 6 bases, V lost 5 bases, and 6 bases had no gene match.

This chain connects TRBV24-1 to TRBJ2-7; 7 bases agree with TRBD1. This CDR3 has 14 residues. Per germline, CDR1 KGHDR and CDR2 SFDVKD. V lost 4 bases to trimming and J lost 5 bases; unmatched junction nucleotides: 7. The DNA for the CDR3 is TGTGCCACCAGTGACTCCGGGACAGCTGACGAGCAGTACTTC. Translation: CATSDSGTADEQYF.

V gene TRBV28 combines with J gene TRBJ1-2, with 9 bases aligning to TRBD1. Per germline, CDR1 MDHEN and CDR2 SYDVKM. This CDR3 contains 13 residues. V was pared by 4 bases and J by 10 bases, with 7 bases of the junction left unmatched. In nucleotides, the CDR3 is TGTGCCAGCAGTTCAAACAGGGGGCTCTTCTACACCTTC. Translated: CASSSNRGLFYTF.

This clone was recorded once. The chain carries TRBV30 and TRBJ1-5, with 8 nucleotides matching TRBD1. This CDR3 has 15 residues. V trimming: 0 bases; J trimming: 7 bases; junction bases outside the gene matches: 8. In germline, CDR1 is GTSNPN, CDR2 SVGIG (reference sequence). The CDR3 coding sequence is TGTGCCTGGAGTGTAGGGCAGGGGGCCGAACAGCCCCAGCATTTT. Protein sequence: CAWSVGQGAEQPQHF.

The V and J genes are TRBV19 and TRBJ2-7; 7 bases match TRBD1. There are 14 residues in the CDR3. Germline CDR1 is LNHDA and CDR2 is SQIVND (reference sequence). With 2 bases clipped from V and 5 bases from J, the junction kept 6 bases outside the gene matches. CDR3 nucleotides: TGTGCCAGTAGTATAACAGACAGGGACAACGAGCAGTACTTC. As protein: CASSITDRDNEQYF.

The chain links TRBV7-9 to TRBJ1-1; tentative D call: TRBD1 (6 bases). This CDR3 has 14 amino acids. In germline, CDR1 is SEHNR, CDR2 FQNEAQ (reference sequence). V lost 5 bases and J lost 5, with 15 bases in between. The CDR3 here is CASSLRGMGTEAFF. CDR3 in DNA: TGTGCCAGCAGCCTCAGGGGAATGGGGACTGAAGCTTTCTTT.

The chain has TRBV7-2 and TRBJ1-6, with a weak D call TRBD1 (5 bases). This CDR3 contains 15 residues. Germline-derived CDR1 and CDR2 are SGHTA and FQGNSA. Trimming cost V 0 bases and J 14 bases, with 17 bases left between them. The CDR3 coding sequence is TGTGCCAGCAGCTTAGCGCGGGGGGTTGGTGGAGCCCTCCACTTT. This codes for CASSLARGVGGALHF.

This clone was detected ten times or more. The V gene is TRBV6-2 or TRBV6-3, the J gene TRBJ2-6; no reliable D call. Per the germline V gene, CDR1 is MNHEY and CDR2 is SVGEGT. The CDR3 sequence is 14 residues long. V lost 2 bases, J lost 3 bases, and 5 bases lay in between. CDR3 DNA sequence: TGTGCCAGCAGTTACGGGCTTGGGGCCAACGTCCTGACTTTC. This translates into CASSYGLGANVLTF.

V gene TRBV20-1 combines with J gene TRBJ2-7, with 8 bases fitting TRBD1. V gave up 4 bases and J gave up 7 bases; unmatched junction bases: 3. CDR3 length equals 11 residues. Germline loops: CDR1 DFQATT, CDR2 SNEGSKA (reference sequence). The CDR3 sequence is CSANRGWEQYF. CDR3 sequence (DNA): TGCAGTGCTAACAGGGGGTGGGAGCAGTACTTC.

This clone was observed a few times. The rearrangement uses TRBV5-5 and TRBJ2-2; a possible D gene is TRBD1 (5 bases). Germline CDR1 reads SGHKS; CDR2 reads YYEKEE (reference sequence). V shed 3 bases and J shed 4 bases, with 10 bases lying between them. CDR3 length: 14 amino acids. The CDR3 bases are TGTGCCAGCAGCTGGGGCGTCGGCACCGGGGAGCTGTTTTTT. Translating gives CASSWGVGTGELFF.

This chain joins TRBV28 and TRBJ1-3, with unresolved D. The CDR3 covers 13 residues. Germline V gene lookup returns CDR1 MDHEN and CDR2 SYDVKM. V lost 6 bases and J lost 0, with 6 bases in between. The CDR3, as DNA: TGTGCCAGCAGGTTTTACTCTGGAAACACCATATATTTT. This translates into CASRFYSGNTIYF.